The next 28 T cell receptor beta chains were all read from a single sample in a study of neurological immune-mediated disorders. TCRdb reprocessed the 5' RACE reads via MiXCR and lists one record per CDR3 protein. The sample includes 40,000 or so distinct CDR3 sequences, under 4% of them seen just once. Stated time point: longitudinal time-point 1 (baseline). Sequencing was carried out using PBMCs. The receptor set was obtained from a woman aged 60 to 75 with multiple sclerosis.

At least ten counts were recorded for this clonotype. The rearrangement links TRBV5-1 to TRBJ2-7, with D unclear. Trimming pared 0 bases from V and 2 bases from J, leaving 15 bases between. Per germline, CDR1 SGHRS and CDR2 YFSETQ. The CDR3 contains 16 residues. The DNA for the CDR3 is TGCGCCAGCAGCTTGGCCGCGACGGCAGACACCTACGAGCAGTACTTC. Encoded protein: CASSLAATADTYEQYF.

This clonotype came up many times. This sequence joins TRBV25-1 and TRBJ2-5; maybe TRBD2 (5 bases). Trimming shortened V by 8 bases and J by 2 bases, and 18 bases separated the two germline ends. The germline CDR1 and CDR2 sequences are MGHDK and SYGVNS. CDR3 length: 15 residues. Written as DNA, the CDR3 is TGTGCCAGCTCCGCCTCCGGGAAACTGCAAGAGACCCAGTACTTC. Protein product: CASSASGKLQETQYF.

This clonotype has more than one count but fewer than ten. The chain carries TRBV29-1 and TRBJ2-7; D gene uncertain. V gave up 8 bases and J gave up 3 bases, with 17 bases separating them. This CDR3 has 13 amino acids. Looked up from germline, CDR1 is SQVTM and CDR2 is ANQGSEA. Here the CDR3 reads CSLPASKNYEQYF. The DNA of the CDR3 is TGCAGCCTACCCGCTAGTAAGAACTACGAGCAGTACTTC.

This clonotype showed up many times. CDR3 in DNA: TGTGCCAGCAGTTTATGGGGGGGCGCCACCGGGGAGCTGTTTTTT. As protein: CASSLWGGATGELFF. The J gene is TRBJ2-2, the V gene TRBV27; possible D gene TRBD2, 7 bases. This CDR3 is 15 amino acids long. The germline V gene encodes CDR1 MNHEY and CDR2 SMNVEV (reference sequence). V shed 1 base and J shed 4 bases, with 10 bases lying between them.

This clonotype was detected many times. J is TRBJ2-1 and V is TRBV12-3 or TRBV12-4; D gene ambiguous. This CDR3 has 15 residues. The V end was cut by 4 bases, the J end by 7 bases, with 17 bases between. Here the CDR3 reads CASSSLGRSKNEQFF. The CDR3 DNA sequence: TGTGCCAGCAGTTCCCTCGGCCGCTCCAAGAATGAGCAGTTCTTC.

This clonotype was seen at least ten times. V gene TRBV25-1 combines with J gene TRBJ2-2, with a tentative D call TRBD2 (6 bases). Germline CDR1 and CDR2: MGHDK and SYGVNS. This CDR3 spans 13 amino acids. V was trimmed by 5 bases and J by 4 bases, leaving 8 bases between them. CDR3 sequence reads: CASSPGGTGELFF. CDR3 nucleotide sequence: TGTGCCAGCAGTCCCGGGGGCACCGGGGAGCTGTTTTTT. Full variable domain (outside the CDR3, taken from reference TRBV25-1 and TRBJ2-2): EADIYQTPRYLVIGTGKKITLECSQTMGHDKMYWYQQDPGMELHLIHYSYGVNSTEKGDLSSESTVSRIRTEHFPLTLESARPSHTSQYLCASSPGGTGELFFGEGSRLTVL.

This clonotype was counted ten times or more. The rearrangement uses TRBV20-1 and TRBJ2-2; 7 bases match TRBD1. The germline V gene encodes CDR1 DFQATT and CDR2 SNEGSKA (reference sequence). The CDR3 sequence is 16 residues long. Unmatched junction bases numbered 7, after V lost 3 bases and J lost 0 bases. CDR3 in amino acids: CSARVTGQANTGELFF. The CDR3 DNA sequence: TGCAGTGCTAGGGTGACCGGACAGGCGAACACCGGGGAGCTGTTTTTT.

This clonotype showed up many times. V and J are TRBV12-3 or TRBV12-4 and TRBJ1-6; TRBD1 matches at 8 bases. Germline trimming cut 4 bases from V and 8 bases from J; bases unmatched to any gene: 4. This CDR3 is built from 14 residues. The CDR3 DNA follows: TGTGCCAGCAGTTCGCAGGGGGCGCATTCACCCCTCCACTTT. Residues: CASSSQGAHSPLHF.

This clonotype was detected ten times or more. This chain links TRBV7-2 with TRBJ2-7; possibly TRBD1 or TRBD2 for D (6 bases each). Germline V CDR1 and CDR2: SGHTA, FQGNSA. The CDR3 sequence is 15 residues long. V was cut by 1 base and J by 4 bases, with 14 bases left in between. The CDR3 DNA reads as TGTGCCAGCAGCTTAGGCGGAGGGGGTAATTACGAGCAGTACTTC. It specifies CASSLGGGGNYEQYF.

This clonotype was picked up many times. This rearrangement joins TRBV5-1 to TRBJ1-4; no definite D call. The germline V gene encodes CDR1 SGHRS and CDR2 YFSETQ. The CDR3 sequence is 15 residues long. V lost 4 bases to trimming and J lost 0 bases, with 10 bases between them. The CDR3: CASSEGPTTNEKLFF. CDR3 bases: TGCGCCAGCAGCGAAGGACCGACAACTAATGAAAAACTGTTTTTT.

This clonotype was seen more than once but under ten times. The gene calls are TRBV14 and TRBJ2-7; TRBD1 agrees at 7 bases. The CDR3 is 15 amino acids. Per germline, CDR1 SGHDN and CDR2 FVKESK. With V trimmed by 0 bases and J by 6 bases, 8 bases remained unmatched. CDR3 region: CASSQDLGGLSEQYF. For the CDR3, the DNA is TGTGCCAGCAGCCAAGATCTAGGGGGCTTAAGCGAGCAGTACTTC. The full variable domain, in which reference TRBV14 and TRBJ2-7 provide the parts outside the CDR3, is EAGVTQFPSHSVIEKGQTVTLRCDPISGHDNLYWYRRVMGKEIKFLLHFVKESKQDESGMPNNRFLAERTGGTYSTLKVQPAELEDSGVYFCASSQDLGGLSEQYFGPGTRLTVT.

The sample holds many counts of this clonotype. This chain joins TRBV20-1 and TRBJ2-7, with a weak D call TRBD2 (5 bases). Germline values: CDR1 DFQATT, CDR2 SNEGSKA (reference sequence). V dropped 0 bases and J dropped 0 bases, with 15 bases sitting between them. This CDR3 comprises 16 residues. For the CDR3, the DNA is TGCAGTGCTAGAGAGATCTCGGGAAAACTCTCCTACGAGCAGTACTTC. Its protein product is CSAREISGKLSYEQYF.

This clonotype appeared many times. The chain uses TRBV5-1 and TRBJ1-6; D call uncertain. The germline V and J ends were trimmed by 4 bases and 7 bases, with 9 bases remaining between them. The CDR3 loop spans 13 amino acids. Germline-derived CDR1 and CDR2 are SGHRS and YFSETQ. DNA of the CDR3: TGCGCCAGCAGCCCGGCTCTGAATTCACCCCTCCACTTT. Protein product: CASSPALNSPLHF.

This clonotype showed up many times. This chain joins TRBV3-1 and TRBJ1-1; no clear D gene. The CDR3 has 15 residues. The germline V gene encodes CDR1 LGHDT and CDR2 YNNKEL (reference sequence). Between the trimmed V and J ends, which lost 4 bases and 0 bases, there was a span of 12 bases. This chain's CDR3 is CASSRAGRMNTEAFF. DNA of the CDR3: TGTGCCAGCAGCCGCGCTGGACGCATGAACACTGAAGCTTTCTTT.

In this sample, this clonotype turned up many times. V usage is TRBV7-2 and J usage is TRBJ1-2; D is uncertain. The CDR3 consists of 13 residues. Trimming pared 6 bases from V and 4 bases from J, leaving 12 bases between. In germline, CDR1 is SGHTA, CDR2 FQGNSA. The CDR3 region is CASRPTVIYGYTF. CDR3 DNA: TGTGCCAGCAGGCCGACGGTAATCTATGGCTACACCTTC.

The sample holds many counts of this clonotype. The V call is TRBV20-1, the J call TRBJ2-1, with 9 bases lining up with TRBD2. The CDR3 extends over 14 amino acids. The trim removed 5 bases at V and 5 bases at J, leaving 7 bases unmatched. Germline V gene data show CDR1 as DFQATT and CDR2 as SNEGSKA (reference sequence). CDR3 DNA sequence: TGCAGTGCTCGGCGGGGGGGCCGAGACAATGAGCAGTTCTTC. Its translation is CSARRGGRDNEQFF.

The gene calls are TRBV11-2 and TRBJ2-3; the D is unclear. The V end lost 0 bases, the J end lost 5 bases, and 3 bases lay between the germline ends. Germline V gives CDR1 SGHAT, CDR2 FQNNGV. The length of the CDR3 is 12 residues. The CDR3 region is CASSLEVDTQYF. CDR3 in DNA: TGTGCCAGCAGCTTAGAGGTAGATACGCAGTATTTT.

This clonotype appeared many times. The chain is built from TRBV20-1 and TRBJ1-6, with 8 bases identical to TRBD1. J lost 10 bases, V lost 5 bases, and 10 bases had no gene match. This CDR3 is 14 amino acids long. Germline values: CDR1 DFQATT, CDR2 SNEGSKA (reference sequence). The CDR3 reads CSAFSGTGDSPLHF. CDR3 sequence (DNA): TGCAGTGCTTTCTCCGGGACAGGAGACTCACCCCTCCACTTT.

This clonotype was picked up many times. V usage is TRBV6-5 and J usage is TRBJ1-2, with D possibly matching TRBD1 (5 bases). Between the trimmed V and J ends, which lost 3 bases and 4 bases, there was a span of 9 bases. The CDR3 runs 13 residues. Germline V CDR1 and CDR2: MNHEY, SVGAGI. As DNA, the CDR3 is TGTGCCAGCAGTTATAGGGGAGGCTATGGCTACACCTTC. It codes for CASSYRGGYGYTF.

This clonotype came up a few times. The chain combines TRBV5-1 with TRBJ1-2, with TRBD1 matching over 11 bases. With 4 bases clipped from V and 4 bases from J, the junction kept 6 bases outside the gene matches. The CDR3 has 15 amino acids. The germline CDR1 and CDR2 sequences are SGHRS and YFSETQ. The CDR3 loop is CASSAGDRGTYGYTF. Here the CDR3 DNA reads TGCGCCAGCAGCGCCGGGGACAGGGGGACCTATGGCTACACCTTC.

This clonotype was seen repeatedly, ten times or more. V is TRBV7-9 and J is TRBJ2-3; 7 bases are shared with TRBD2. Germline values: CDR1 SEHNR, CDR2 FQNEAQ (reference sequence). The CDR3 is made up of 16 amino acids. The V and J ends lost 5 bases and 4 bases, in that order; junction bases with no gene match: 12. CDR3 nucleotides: TGTGCCAGCAGCACGTCGGGGGGTATAGAGGCAGATACGCAGTATTTT. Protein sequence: CASSTSGGIEADTQYF.

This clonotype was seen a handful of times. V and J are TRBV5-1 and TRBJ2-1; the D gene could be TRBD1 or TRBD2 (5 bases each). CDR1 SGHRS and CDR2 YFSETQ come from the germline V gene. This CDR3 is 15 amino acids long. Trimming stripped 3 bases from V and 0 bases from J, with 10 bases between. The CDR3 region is CASSSEGSSYNEQFF. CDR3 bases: TGCGCCAGCAGCTCCGAGGGGAGCTCCTACAATGAGCAGTTCTTC.

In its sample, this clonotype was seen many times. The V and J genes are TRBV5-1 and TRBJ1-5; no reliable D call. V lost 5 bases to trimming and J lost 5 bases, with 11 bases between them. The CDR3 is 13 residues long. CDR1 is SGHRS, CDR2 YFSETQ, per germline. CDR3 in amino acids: CASSLTADQPQHF. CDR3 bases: TGCGCCAGCAGTCTGACCGCGGATCAGCCCCAGCATTTT.

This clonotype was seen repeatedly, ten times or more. CDR3 region: CSATRDEQFF. The CDR3 DNA reads TGCAGTGCAACCCGGGACGAGCAGTTCTTC. V usage is TRBV20-1 and J usage is TRBJ2-1; D possibly uses TRBD1 or TRBD2 (5 bases each). This CDR3 region has 10 residues. Germline CDR1 DFQATT, CDR2 SNEGSKA (reference sequence). Trimming left V 6 bases short and J 10 bases short, with 10 bases between.

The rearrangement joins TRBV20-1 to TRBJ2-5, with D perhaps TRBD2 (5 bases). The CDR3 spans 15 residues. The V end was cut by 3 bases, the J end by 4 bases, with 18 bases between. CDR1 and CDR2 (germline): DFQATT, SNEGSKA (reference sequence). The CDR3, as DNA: TGCAGTGCTAGCCTTGGACTCCTCGGAGGAGAGACCCAGTACTTC. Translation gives CSASLGLLGGETQYF.

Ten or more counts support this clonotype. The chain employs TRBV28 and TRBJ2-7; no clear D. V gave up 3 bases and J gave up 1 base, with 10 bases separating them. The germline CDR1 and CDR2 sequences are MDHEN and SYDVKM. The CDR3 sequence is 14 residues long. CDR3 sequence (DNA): TGTGCCAGCAGTTTGAACACCCCTTCCTACGAGCAGTACTTC. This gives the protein CASSLNTPSYEQYF.

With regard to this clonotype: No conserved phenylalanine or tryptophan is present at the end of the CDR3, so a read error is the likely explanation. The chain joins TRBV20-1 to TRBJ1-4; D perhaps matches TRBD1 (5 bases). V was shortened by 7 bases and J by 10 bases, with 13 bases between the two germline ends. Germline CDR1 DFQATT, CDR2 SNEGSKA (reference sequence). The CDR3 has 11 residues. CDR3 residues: CSVGWQGKLFN. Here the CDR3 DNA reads TGCAGTGTCGGATGGCAGGGAAAACTGTTTAAT.

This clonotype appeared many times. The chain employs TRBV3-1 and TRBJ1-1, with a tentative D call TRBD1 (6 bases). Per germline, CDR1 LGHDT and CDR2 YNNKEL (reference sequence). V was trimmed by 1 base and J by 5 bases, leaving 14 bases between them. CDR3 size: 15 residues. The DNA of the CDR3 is TGTGCCAGCAGCCAAGCAGGGGATCATGGGACTGAAGCTTTCTTT. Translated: CASSQAGDHGTEAFF.